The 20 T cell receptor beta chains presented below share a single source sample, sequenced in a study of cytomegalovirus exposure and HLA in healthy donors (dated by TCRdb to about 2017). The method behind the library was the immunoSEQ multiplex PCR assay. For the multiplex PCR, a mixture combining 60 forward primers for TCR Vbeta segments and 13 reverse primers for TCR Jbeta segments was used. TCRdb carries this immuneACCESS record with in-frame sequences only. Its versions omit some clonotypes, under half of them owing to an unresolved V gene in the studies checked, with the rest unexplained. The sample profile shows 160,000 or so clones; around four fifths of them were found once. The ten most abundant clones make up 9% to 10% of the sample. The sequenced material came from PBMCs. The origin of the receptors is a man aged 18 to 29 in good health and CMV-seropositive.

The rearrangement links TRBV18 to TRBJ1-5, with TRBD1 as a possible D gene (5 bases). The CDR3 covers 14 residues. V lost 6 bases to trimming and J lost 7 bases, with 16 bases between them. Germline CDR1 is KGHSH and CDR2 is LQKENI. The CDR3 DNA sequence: TGTGCCAGCTCTCCCAGGGAGGTTGAACAGCCCCAGCATTTT. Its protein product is CASSPREVEQPQHF.

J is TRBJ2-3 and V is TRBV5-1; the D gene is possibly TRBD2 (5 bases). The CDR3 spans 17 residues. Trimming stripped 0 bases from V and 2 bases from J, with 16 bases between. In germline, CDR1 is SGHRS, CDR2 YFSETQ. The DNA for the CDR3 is TGCGCCAGCAGCTTGGTCCCAACTAGTGGGTACACAGATACGCAGTATTTT. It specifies CASSLVPTSGYTDTQYF. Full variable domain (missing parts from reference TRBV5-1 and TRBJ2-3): KAGVTQTPRYLIKTRGQQVTLSCSPISGHRSVSWYQQTPGQGLQFLFEYFSETQRNKGNFPGRFSGRQFSNSRSEMNVSTLELGDSALYLCASSLVPTSGYTDTQYFGPGTRLTVL.

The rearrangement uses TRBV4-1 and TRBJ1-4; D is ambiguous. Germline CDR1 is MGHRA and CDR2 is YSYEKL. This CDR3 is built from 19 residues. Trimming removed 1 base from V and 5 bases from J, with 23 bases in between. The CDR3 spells CASSQVLPLRQEWNEKLFF. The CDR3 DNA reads TGCGCCAGCAGCCAAGTCCTCCCCCTTAGGCAGGAATGGAATGAAAAACTGTTTTTT.

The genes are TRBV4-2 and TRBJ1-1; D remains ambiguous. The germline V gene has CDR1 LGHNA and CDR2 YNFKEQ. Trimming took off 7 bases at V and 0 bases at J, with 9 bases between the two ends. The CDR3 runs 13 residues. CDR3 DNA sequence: TGTGCCAGCAACCTCGGGGTGAACACTGAAGCTTTCTTT. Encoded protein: CASNLGVNTEAFF.

The CDR3 reads CASSFFPNSGSPATDTQYF. DNA for the CDR3: TGTGCCAGCAGCTTCTTTCCCAATAGCGGGAGCCCTGCCACAGATACGCAGTATTTT. The chain recombines TRBV11-1 with TRBJ2-3; 9 positions match TRBD2. Looked up from germline, CDR1 is SGHAT and CDR2 is FQDESV (reference sequence). The CDR3 totals 19 residues. The ends lost 3 bases at V and 2 bases at J; junction bases unmatched: 15.

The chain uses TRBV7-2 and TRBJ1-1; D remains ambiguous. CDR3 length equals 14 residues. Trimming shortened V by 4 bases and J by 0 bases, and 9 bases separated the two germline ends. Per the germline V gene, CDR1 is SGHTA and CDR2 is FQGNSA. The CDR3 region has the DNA TGTGCCAGCAGCTCTCATAGCCTGAACACTGAAGCTTTCTTT. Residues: CASSSHSLNTEAFF.

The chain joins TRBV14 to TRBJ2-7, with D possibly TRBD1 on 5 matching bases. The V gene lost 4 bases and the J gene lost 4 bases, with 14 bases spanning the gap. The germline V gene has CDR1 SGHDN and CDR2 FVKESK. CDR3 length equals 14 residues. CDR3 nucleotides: TGTGCCAGCAGCCGCGATGGGGCGAGGTACGAGCAGTACTTC. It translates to CASSRDGARYEQYF.

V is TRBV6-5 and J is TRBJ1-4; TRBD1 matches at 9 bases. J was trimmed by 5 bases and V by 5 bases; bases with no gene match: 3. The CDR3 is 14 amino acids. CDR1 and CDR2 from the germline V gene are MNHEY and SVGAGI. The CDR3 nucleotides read TGTGCCAGCAGTCGTGACAGGGGGAATGAAAAACTGTTTTTT. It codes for CASSRDRGNEKLFF.

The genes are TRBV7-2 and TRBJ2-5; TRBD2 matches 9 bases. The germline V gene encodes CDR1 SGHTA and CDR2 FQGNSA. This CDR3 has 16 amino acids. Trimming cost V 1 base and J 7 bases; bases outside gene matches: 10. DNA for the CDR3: TGTGCCAGCAGCTTAGGGTTAGCGGGAGAGGCGGGGACCCAGTACTTC. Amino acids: CASSLGLAGEAGTQYF.

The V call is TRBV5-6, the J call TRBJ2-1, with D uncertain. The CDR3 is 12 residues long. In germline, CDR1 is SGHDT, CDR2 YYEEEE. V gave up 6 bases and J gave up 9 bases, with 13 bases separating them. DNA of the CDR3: TGTGCCAGCACCACTACTCCCGGTGAGCAGTTCTTC. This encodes CASTTTPGEQFF.

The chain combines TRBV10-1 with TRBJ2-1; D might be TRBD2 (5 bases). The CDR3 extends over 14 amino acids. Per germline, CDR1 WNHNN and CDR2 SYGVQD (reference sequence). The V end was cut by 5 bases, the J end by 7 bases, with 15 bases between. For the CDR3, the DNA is TGCGCCAGCAGTCGCGCGCTAGCTCGTAATGAGCAGTTCTTC. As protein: CASSRALARNEQFF.

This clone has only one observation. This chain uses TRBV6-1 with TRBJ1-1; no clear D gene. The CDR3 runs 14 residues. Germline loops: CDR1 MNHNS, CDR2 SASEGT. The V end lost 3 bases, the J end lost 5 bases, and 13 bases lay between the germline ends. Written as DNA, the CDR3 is TGTGCCAGCAGTGAGCGTCGGGGTATAACTGAAGCTTTCTTT. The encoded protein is CASSERRGITEAFF.

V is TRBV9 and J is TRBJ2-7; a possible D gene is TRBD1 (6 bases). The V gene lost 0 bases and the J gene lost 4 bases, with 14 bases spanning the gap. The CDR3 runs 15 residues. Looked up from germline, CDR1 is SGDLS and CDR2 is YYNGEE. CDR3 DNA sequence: TGTGCCAGCAGCGTAGATTCGGGGCAGGGGTACGAGCAGTACTTC. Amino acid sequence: CASSVDSGQGYEQYF. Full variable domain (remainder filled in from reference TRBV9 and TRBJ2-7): DSGVTQTPKHLITATGQRVTLRCSPRSGDLSVYWYQQSLDQGLQFLIQYYNGEERAKGNILERFSAQQFPDLHSELNLSSLELGDSALYFCASSVDSGQGYEQYFGPGTRLTVT.

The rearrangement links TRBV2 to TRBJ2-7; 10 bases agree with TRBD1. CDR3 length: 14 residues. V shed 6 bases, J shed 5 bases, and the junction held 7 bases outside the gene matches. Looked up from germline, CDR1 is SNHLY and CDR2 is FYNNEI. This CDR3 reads CASRTGTGENEQYF. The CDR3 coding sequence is TGTGCCAGCAGGACCGGGACAGGGGAAAACGAGCAGTACTTC.

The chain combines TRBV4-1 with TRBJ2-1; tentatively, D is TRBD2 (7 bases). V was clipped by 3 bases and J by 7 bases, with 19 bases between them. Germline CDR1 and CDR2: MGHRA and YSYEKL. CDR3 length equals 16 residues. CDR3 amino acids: CASSQQSGGAGNEQFF. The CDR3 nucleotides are TGCGCCAGCAGCCAGCAAAGTGGGGGGGCCGGGAATGAGCAGTTCTTC.

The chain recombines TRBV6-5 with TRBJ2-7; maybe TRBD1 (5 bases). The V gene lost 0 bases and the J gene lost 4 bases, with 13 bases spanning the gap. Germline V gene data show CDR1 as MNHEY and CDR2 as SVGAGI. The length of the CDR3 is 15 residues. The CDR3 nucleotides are TGTGCCAGCAGTTACTCTTCGACAGATCGGTACGAGCAGTACTTC. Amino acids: CASSYSSTDRYEQYF.

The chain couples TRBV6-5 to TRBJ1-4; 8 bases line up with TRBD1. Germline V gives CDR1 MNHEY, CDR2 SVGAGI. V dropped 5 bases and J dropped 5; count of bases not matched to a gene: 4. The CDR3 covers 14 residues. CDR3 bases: TGTGCCAGCAGTCTAGGGACAGGAAATGAAAAACTGTTTTTT. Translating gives CASSLGTGNEKLFF.

The CDR3 nucleotides are TGCGCCAGCAGCTTGGGACAGGGTGACACCGGGGAGCTGTTTTTT. Protein sequence: CASSLGQGDTGELFF. The gene calls are TRBV5-1 and TRBJ2-2; 7 bases are shared with TRBD1. J lost 3 bases, V lost 0 bases, and 2 bases had no gene match. The CDR3 totals 15 residues. Germline CDR1 reads SGHRS; CDR2 reads YFSETQ.

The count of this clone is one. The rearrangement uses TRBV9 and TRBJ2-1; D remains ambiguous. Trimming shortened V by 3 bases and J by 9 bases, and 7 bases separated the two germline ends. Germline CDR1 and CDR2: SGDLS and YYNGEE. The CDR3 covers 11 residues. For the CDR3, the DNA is TGTGCCAGCAGCGCCTTCAGTGAGCAGTTCTTC. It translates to CASSAFSEQFF.

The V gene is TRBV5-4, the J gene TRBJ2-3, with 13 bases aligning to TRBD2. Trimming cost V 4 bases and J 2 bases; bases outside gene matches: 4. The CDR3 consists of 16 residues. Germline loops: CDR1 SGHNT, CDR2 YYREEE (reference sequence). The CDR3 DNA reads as TGTGCCAGCAGCCCGGGACTAGCGGGATTCACAGATACGCAGTATTTT. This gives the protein CASSPGLAGFTDTQYF.